The 13 T cell receptor beta chains in this list originate from one sample, sequenced in a study of regulatory T cells in long-lasting Graves disease. Noted time point: newly diagnosed GD, antithyroid drugs for less than 3 months. Making the TCR library involved RNA that had been extracted from PBMCs. Libraries of TCR beta came from iRepertoire HTBI primers plus Arm-PCR of CDR3 regions. TCRdb reanalysed the multiplex PCR reads using MiXCR and keeps one entry per CDR3 protein. Seen here are over 500,000 distinct CDR3 sequences, 15% to 20% observed once, and the top ten hold 15% to 20%. These data were likewise used in another study, on T cells in Graves' hyperthyroidism and ophthalmopathy.

Sequences were derived from peripheral blood mononuclear cells (PBMCs), sampled at new diagnosis, from a patient treated with antithyroid drugs. These receptors originate from a woman aged 30 to 39 with Graves disease.

The sample holds many counts of this clonotype. J is TRBJ1-5 and V is TRBV11-1, with D hard to call. Germline assignment: CDR1 SGHAT and CDR2 FQDESV (reference sequence). The CDR3 has 13 residues. Trimming left V 3 bases short and J 5 bases short, with 8 bases between. DNA for the CDR3: TGTGCCAGCAGCTTTGCGTGGGATCAGCCCCAGCATTTT. Protein: CASSFAWDQPQHF.

This clonotype was recorded at least ten times. The genes are TRBV2 and TRBJ2-7, with D perhaps TRBD2 (5 bases). The CDR3 length is 15 residues. Germline assignment: CDR1 SNHLY and CDR2 FYNNEI. The V gene lost 5 bases and the J gene lost 2 bases, with 16 bases spanning the gap. The CDR3 sequence is CASSKLVLSAYEQYF. The CDR3 DNA reads as TGTGCCAGCAGTAAACTAGTTCTCTCGGCCTACGAGCAGTACTTC.

With regard to this clonotype: A much larger clone lies a single base off, so this may be a read error. V usage is TRBV5-1 and J usage is TRBJ1-1; D is ambiguous. The CDR3 loop spans 14 amino acids. Looked up from germline, CDR1 is SGHRS and CDR2 is YFSETQ. Written as DNA, the CDR3 is TGTGCCAGCAGCTTGGGAGTTGCCGTGGCTGAAGCTTTCTTT. Translated: CASSLGVAVAEAFF.

On this clonotype itself: This may be a read error, as it is one base from a much larger clone. This sequence joins TRBV3-1 and TRBJ1-1, with D tentatively TRBD1 (5 bases). Per germline, CDR1 LGHDT and CDR2 YNNKEL (reference sequence). The CDR3 contains 13 residues. Trimming removed 4 bases from V and 7 bases from J, with 13 bases in between. The CDR3 region has the DNA TGTGCCAGCAGCCGGCGGCCAAGGGGTGAAGCTTTCTTT. It is translated as CASSRRPRGEAFF.

This clonotype was seen at least ten times. The chain is built from TRBV6-2 or TRBV6-3 and TRBJ1-5; D unresolved. Germline-derived CDR1 and CDR2 are MNHEY and SVGEGT. This CDR3 is built from 13 residues. V was cut by 3 bases and J by 4 bases, with 7 bases left in between. CDR3 protein: CASSYSLNQPQHF. CDR3 DNA sequence: TGTGCCAGCAGTTATTCACTGAATCAGCCCCAGCATTTT.

This clonotype has ten or more counts. The chain joins TRBV11-1 to TRBJ2-5; weak D call: TRBD1 (5 bases). V shed 1 base and J shed 10 bases, with 13 bases lying between them. Germline V gene lookup returns CDR1 SGHAT and CDR2 FQDESV (reference sequence). CDR3 length: 13 residues. The chain's CDR3 is CASSLDAGSFQYF. The CDR3 nucleotides read TGTGCCAGCAGCTTAGATGCAGGGTCGTTCCAGTACTTC.

This clonotype was seen a handful of times. This sequence may be a read error, since a much larger clone differs from it by one base. The rearrangement joins TRBV28 to TRBJ2-7; 7 bases line up with TRBD1. Germline V CDR1 and CDR2: MDHEN, SYDVKM. This CDR3 has 16 residues. The CDR3 DNA reads as TGTGCCAGCAGCGCCCGCCCCCCGGGACAGCACTACGGGCAGTACTTC. Its protein is CASSARPPGQHYGQYF. Combining the CDR3 with reference TRBV28 and TRBJ2-7 gives the whole variable domain DVKVTQSSRYLVKRTGEKVFLECVQDMDHENMFWYRQDPGLGLRLIYFSYDVKMKEKGDIPEGYSVSREKKERFSLILESASTNQTSMYLCASSARPPGQHYGQYFGPGTRLTVT.

This clonotype was observed at least ten times. V gene TRBV28 combines with J gene TRBJ1-5; D is perhaps TRBD1 (6 bases). V was shortened by 5 bases and J by 2 bases, with 16 bases between the two germline ends. Germline assignment: CDR1 MDHEN and CDR2 SYDVKM. This CDR3 spans 16 amino acids. CDR3 DNA: TGTGCCAGCAGTCGCTTCCGGGACACCGGCAATCAGCCCCAGCATTTT. It specifies CASSRFRDTGNQPQHF. The entire variable domain, with the rest obtained from reference TRBV28 and TRBJ1-5, is as follows: DVKVTQSSRYLVKRTGEKVFLECVQDMDHENMFWYRQDPGLGLRLIYFSYDVKMKEKGDIPEGYSVSREKKERFSLILESASTNQTSMYLCASSRFRDTGNQPQHFGDGTRLSIL.

This clonotype was picked up many times. The rearrangement links TRBV7-9 to TRBJ2-5; 7 bases agree with TRBD1. In germline, CDR1 is SEHNR, CDR2 FQNEAQ (reference sequence). Trimming removed 5 bases from V and 9 bases from J; junction bases left unmatched: 15. This CDR3 is 15 amino acids long. CDR3 residues: CASSHRDSGSMPQYF. The CDR3 nucleotides read TGTGCCAGCAGCCACCGGGACAGTGGGTCGATGCCCCAGTACTTC.

This chain links TRBV24-1 with TRBJ1-4; D is possibly TRBD1 (5 bases). Trimming cost V 3 bases and J 2 bases, with 9 bases left between them. This CDR3 spans 15 amino acids. CDR1 is KGHDR and CDR2 is SFDVKD in the germline V gene. CDR3 nucleotides: TGTGCCACCAGTGATGGGGGGAAGACTAATGAAAAACTGTTTTTT. This translates into CATSDGGKTNEKLFF.

This clonotype was counted at least ten times. The V call is TRBV6-5, the J call TRBJ1-2; D perhaps matches TRBD1 (5 bases). V shed 4 bases and J shed 8 bases, with 14 bases lying between them. CDR1 is MNHEY and CDR2 is SVGAGI in the germline V gene. The CDR3 extends over 13 amino acids. The CDR3, as DNA: TGTGCCAGCAGTTGGGAGGGAACAGGAGGCTACACCTTC. It yields the protein CASSWEGTGGYTF.

As for this clonotype: A far larger clone is off by one base, so a read error is likely. This chain joins TRBV6-2 or TRBV6-3 and TRBJ1-2; D ambiguous. CDR1 MNHEY and CDR2 SVGEGT come from the germline V gene. The CDR3 runs to 13 residues. The CDR3 here is CASSTGPSYDYTF. The CDR3 DNA reads as TGTGCCAGCAGCACCGGACCCTCCTATGACTACACCTTC.

This clonotype was observed many times. The V gene is TRBV5-1, the J gene TRBJ2-7; 7 bases line up with TRBD1. Unmatched junction bases numbered 11, after V lost 4 bases and J lost 1 base. The V gene's germline CDR1 is SGHRS and CDR2 YFSETQ. CDR3 size: 16 residues. This CDR3 reads CASSPYDRDSSYEQYF. The CDR3 DNA sequence: TGCGCCAGCAGCCCTTACGACCGGGACAGTTCCTACGAGCAGTACTTC.